This record covers a single TCR beta chain. This sample is drawn from a study of Ad26.COV2.S vaccination and SARS-CoV-2 variants. This CDR3 has 15 residues. Germline V gives CDR1 MNHNY, CDR2 SVGAGI (reference sequence). Trimming cost V 2 bases and J 1 base, with 9 bases left between them. The data were produced by immunoSEQ multiplex PCR, yet TCRdb's version contains in-frame clones alone and is incomplete. The table lists around 340,000 clones, about 88% of them singletons. The treatment denotes: some 20 received Ad26.COV2.S at low or high dose, single or two shots; 5 received placebo; per-sample allocation not given. The study sampled participants on day 63 after the first vaccine or placebo injection.

The clonotype originates from a person between 18 and 65 years old who received the Ad26.COV2.S COVID-19 vaccine or a placebo. This sample comprised peripheral blood, obtained in a trial of Ad26.COV2.S vaccine versus placebo. The chain combines TRBV6-6 with TRBJ1-3; D may be TRBD1 (5 bases). CDR3 sequence: CASSYTGTSGNTIYF. In nucleotides, the CDR3 is TGTGCCAGCAGTTACACGGGGACTTCTGGAAACACCATATATTTT.